This TCR beta chain was sequenced in a study of T cell responses to AZD1222 COVID-19 vaccine. Study-wide results and limits: CD4 TCRs covered the whole spike, strongest at regions 160-218 and 743-854. Donors were chiefly white British, with a greater number of females, and clonal diversity was perhaps underestimated. In all cases, repertoires were sampled only after the peak T cell response. At study baseline, merely five or six AZD1222 recipients were seropositive.

Germline assignment: CDR1 SGDLS and CDR2 YYNGEE. The CDR3 totals 13 residues. Trimming shortened V by 5 bases and J by 8 bases, and 14 bases separated the two germline ends. Here immunoSEQ multiplex PCR was the method, and the copy in TCRdb shows in-frame clones only, minus some. Among roughly 120,000 clones listed, roughly 90% were seen once. This clone came up once. Its cognate antigen is unknown. The source was peripheral blood, collected on day 0 of AZD1222 vaccination. The sequence derives from an adult in good health. This chain links TRBV9 with TRBJ2-1; D perhaps matches TRBD2 (6 bases). DNA for the CDR3: TGTGCCAGCAGGGGGGGAGGTCTTGATGAGCAGTTCTTC. Amino acids: CASRGGGLDEQFF.